The entry that follows covers one T cell receptor beta chain sequence. Its antigen is unknown. Base qualities are not provided; no much larger clone lies one nucleotide away. The CDR3 has 14 amino acids, counting the end cysteine and phenylalanine. The kept DNA is CDR3 alone, 42 bases in frame from the first base. Reading the germline V gene (reference sequence) gives CDR1 GTSNPN and CDR2 SVGIG. V gives up 2 bases and J gives up 3 bases, and the segment between their germline ends measures 13 bases. The entry originates in a study of blood T cell repertoires in COVID-19 (dated by TCRdb to 2020 to 2022). Study-wide context: Collaborator samples came from the United States, Italy and Spain and covered acute and convalescent phases of COVID-19. The prospective study material was composed of cDNA or gDNA derived from T cells, B-cell-depleted T cells, or PBMCs. Deeply sampled blood TCRbeta repertoires from subjects exposed to, actively infected with, or recovered from COVID-19 were included in the dataset. The repertoires were made available in a free public database intended to serve as a resource for research on the immune response to SARS-CoV-2. The samples were drawn from two sources: the first 160 participants of the ongoing ImmuneRACE study, and over 950 subjects contributed by 6 global collaborators. Sample metadata almost always included a de-identified subject ID, COVID-19 status, age in years and sex. Where available, HLA class I and class II types were obtained from metadata supplied by the sample provider rather than from assay-based typing.

The paper as a whole reports these results and caveats: How much clinical and demographic metadata was included differed by source and by participant, and the metadata was provided uncurated.

TCRbeta CDR3 regions were amplified from genomic DNA using the immunoSEQ Assay, a bias-controlled multiplex PCR. On the study's bioinformatics: The number of nucleated cells in each sample was estimated from the amplification of reference gene primers within the assay. Sequence reads were collapsed and filtered to measure the absolute abundance of every unique TCRbeta CDR3 rearrangement. For each sample, productive Simpson clonality was calculated as the square root of Simpson's diversity index across productive rearrangements. What TCRdb holds here is the immuneACCESS table cut down to in-frame rearrangements. Part of the clones is not present; checked against another copy, under half of the missing clones reflect an unresolved V gene, and the others are unexplained. V and J calls and clone size follow that table, whereas D and trimming were derived from the DNA. The table for this sample lists roughly 48,000 clones; over 80% of them were counted only once. The leading ten clones occupy around 53% of the sample.

Each collaborating institution followed its own protocols to collect whole blood in K2EDTA tubes. Collaborator samples were shipped for TCRbeta analysis as frozen whole blood, isolated PBMCs, or DNA extracted from either sample type. The source material was peripheral blood. This chain is built from TRBV30 and TRBJ2-5; a confident D gene designation cannot be given. The source is a man aged 65-85 years with acute or convalescent COVID-19. The bases read TGTGCCTGGAGTAAGACTGGTGGCGAAGAGACCCAGTACTTC. Translation gives CAWSKTGGEETQYF. Full variable domain (CDR3 extended with the reference TRBV30 and TRBJ2-5 proteins): SQTIHQWPATLVQPVGSPLSLECTVEGTSNPNLYWYRQAAGRGLQLLFYSVGIGQISSEVPQNLSASRPQDRQFILSSKKLLLSDSGFYLCAWSKTGGEETQYFGPGTRLLVL.